The T cell receptor (beta chain) under discussion was sequenced for a study of human T cells and chemical hapten exposure. This clonotype was counted at least ten times. The V end lost 2 bases, the J end lost 4 bases, and 6 bases lay between the germline ends. CDR3 size: 12 residues. Germline V gene data show CDR1 as MDHEN and CDR2 as SYDVKM. TCRdb reprocessed the RACE reads with MiXCR, giving one entry per CDR3 protein. The sample holds about 77,000 distinct CDR3 sequences, around 9.3% seen once. Documented time point: healthy volunteer bleed at 6 weeks. The study extracted total RNA from unfractionated whole blood.

The clonotype originates from a female donor in good health. Some clones in this sample may be carry-over from other donors' samples. What was sequenced was whole blood. The rearrangement joins TRBV28 to TRBJ2-7; D remains ambiguous. Written as DNA, the CDR3 is TGTGCCAGCAGTTTAACCAGTTACGAGCAGTACTTC. Protein product: CASSLTSYEQYF.